This TCR beta chain was documented in a study of shared clonotypes between healthy human individuals. The repertoire was sequenced with immunoSEQ multiplex PCR; TCRdb's copy has only in-frame clones and lacks some. There are about 1.1 million clones in the sample; approximately 80% occur only once, and 0.89% lies in the top ten. The V segment lost 9 bases and the J segment 0 bases; nucleotides outside the gene matches: 1. CDR3 size: 13 residues. Germline V CDR1 and CDR2: SGHAT, FQNNGV. V usage is TRBV11-2 and J usage is TRBJ2-1, with 8 bases identical to TRBD2. The sample taken for sequencing was memory CD4+ T cells from PBMCs. The subset here: CD45RA-negative fraction. This sequence originates from a man aged 18 to 29 in good health. Some clones in this sample may be carry-over from other donors' samples. Here the CDR3 DNA reads TGTGCCAGTAGCGGGACCTCCTACAATGAGCAGTTCTTC. This sequence encodes CASSGTSYNEQFF.